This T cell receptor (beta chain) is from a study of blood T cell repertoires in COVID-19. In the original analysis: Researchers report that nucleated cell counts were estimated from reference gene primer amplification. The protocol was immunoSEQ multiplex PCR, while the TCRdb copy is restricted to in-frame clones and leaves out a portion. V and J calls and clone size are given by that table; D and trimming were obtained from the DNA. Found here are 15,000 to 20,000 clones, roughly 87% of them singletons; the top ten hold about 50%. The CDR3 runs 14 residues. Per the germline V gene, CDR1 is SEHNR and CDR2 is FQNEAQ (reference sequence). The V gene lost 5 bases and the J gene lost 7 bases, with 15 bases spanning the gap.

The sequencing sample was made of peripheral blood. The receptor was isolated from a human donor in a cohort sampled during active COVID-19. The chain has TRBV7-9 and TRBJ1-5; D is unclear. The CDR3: CASSPNWVGQPQHF. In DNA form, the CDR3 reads TGTGCCAGCAGCCCGAACTGGGTCGGGCAGCCCCAGCATTTT. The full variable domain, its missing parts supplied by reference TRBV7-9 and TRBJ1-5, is DTGVSQNPRHKITKRGQNVTFRCDPISEHNRLYWYRQTLGQGPEFLTYFQNEAQLEKSRLLSDRFSAERPKGSFSTLEIQRTEQGDSAMYLCASSPNWVGQPQHFGDGTRLSIL.